This record concerns one T cell receptor (beta chain) sequence. An input of about 0.5 to 1 ug of RNA was subjected to reverse transcription using random hexamers. TCRdb recomputed calls from the immunoSEQ multiplex PCR reads with MiXCR, one row per CDR3 protein. The repertoire consists of 150,000 to 200,000 distinct CDR3 sequences, with about 91% occurring once and the leading ten covering about 0.09%. These data are taken from a study of CD8 T cells in Susac syndrome. Whole-study context: Among sequenced Susac syndrome patients, more than 5 had active disease and fewer than ten were in remission. Patients with Susac syndrome were therapy-naive, on corticosteroids, or on intravenous immunoglobulin alone at the time that blood was drawn.

TCR beta sequences were obtained from blood CD8+ and CD4+ T cells. The CDR3 is made up of 15 amino acids. V shed 6 bases, J shed 1 base, and the junction held 7 bases outside the gene matches. The sample consisted of CD4+ T cells from PBMCs. This clonotype was obtained from a human donor with Susac syndrome. The rearrangement links TRBV12-3 or TRBV12-4 to TRBJ1-1; 8 bases agree with TRBD1. The CDR3: CASRIDDRGNTEAFF. Here the CDR3 DNA reads TGTGCCAGCAGAATTGACGACAGGGGGAACACTGAAGCTTTCTTT.